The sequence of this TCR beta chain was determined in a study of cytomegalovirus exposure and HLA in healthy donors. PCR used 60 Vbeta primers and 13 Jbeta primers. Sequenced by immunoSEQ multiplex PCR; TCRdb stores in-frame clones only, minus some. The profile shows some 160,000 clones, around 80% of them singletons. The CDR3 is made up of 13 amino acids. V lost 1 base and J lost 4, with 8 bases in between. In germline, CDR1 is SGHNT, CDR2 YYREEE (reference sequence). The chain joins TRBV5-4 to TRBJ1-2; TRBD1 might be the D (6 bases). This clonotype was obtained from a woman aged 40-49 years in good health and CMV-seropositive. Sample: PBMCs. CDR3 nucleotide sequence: TGTGCCAGCAGCTTGACAGGGCCCTATGGCTACACCTTC. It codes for CASSLTGPYGYTF.